This TCR beta chain was sequenced for a study of T cell responses to AZD1222 COVID-19 vaccine. The CDR3 spans 18 residues. TCRdb's table, derived via immunoSEQ multiplex PCR, lists solely in-frame clones and lacks some. The sample consists of about 94,000 clones, roughly 88% of them appearing once. The specimen comprised peripheral blood, sampled 28 days after the second AZD1222 dose. This TCR was recovered from an adult who received the AZD1222 COVID-19 vaccine. This rearrangement joins TRBV21-1 to TRBJ2-2; no DNA check was done on the table's D call, TRBD2. TRBV21-1 is classified as a pseudogene. The CDR3 nucleotides are TGTGCCAGCAGCAAAGGGGGACTTGCCGGGAGTGGCACCGGGGAGCTGTTTTTT. Protein sequence: CASSKGGLAGSGTGELFF.